This entry concerns a single T cell receptor (beta chain). Its antigen is not identified. The data are from a study of blood T cells in healthy people across ages. Study-wide results and caveats: Diversity of TCR beta per million T cells declined in a roughly linear way with age. Higher diversity and more naive CD4+ cells were features of long-lived donors, compared to aged donors.

Alongside a J-beta primer mix, a sample-barcoded 5' primer served in a second PCR lasting about 7 to 11 cycles. One entry per CDR3 protein, called by TCRdb with MiXCR from the 5' RACE reads. The repertoire consists of 550,000 to 800,000 distinct CDR3 sequences, with 32% occurring once and the leading ten covering approximately 15%. V lost 3 bases, J lost 1 base, and 3 bases lay in between. The CDR3 sequence is 12 residues long. In germline, CDR1 is LNHDA, CDR2 SQIVND (reference sequence). What was sequenced was blood. This sequence joins TRBV19 and TRBJ1-1; D unclear. This TCR derives from a woman aged 80 or older in good health. The CDR3 DNA sequence: TGTGCCAGTAGTATCAGGAACACTGAAGCTTTCTTT. It is translated as CASSIRNTEAFF.